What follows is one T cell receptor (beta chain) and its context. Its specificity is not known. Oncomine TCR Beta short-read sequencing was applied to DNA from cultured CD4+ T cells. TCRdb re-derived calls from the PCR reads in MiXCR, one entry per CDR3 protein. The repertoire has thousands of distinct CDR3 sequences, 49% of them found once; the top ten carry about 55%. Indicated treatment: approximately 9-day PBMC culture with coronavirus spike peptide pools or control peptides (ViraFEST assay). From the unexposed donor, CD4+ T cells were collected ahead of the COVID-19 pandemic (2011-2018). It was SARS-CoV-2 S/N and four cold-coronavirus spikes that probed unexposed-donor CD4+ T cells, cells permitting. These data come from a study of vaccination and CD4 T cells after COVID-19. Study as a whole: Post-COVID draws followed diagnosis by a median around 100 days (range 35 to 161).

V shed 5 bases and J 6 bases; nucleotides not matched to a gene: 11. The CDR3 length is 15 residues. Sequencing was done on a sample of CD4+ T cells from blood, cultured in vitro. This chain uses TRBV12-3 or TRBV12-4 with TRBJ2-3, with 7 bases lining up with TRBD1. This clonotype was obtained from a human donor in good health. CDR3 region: CASSRTGLGVDTQYF. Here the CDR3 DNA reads TGTGCCAGCAGTCGGACAGGCTTGGGTGTCGATACGCAGTATTTT.